The 24 T cell receptor beta chains listed next were all sequenced from one sample in a study of blood T cells in healthy people across ages. Next came a second PCR, run for about 7 to 12 cycles, which used a sample-barcoded 5' primer along with a J-beta primer mix. TCRdb independently ran MiXCR on the 5' RACE reads; one entry per CDR3 protein. The data contain 1,800,000 or so distinct CDR3 sequences, about 39% of them singletons. Sequencing input: blood. The receptors stem from a human donor in good health.

This chain connects TRBV12-3 or TRBV12-4 to TRBJ1-2, with D tentatively TRBD1 (5 bases). This CDR3 has 17 amino acids. The V end lost 3 bases, the J end lost 5 bases, and 22 bases lay between the germline ends. The CDR3 coding sequence is TGTGCCAGCAGTTTTAAAGCGTGGGGCCCTAGTTATTATGGCTACACCTTC. Protein sequence: CASSFKAWGPSYYGYTF.

This clonotype has only a few counts. An end of the junction differs from the germline gene, which may be a read error. The chain employs TRBV5-1 and TRBJ2-1; D is unclear. In germline, CDR1 is SGHRS, CDR2 YFSETQ. The CDR3 has 15 residues. The CDR3 DNA sequence: TGCACCAGCAGCTTGAGTAGGGCGGCCTACAATGAGCAGTTCTTC. As protein: CTSSLSRAAYNEQFF.

This clonotype was counted many times. The junction and the germline gene differ at one end; a read error may be behind it. This sequence joins TRBV3-1 and TRBJ1-1, with D unresolved. The CDR3 consists of 12 residues. Germline V CDR1 and CDR2: LGHDT, YNNKEL (reference sequence). The DNA of the CDR3 is TGTGCCAGCAGTCAAGAGAACACTGAAGCTTTCTTT. Translated, it gives CASSQENTEAFF.

This clonotype turned up a few times. V is TRBV5-1 and J is TRBJ2-4, with D possibly matching TRBD1 (6 bases). The CDR3 extends over 15 amino acids. The germline V gene encodes CDR1 SGHRS and CDR2 YFSETQ. V was pared by 4 bases and J by 5 bases, with 16 bases between. CDR3 nucleotides: TGCGCCAGCAGCCTTACAACCGGGACACAAAACATTCAGTACTTC. Translating gives CASSLTTGTQNIQYF.

This clonotype has a count of ten or more. V is TRBV2 and J is TRBJ2-7; D is perhaps TRBD2 (6 bases). Germline CDR1 reads SNHLY; CDR2 reads FYNNEI. V was pared by 5 bases and J by 6 bases, with 8 bases between. The CDR3 spans 11 residues. Written as DNA, the CDR3 is TGTGCCAGCAGTAGGGGAGGCGAGCAGTACTTC. This gives the protein CASSRGGEQYF.

With regard to this clonotype: Germline is not matched at one junction end, which may reflect a read error. The rearrangement links TRBV9 to TRBJ1-1; the D gene is possibly TRBD1 (6 bases). The CDR3 is 15 amino acids. Germline CDR1 reads SGDLS; CDR2 reads YYNGEE. In nucleotides, the CDR3 is TGTGCCGGCAGCCCCTTACTGGGCAGGGGCACTGAAGCTTTCTTT. Translated, it gives CAGSPLLGRGTEAFF.

This clonotype turned up a few times. This sequence joins TRBV20-1 and TRBJ1-1; perhaps TRBD1 as D (6 bases). Looked up from germline, CDR1 is DFQATT and CDR2 is SNEGSKA (reference sequence). This CDR3 contains 13 residues. V dropped 4 bases and J dropped 3 bases, with 12 bases sitting between them. CDR3 nucleotides: TGCAGTGCTATCAGGGACACCCACACTGAAGCTTTCTTT. It encodes CSAIRDTHTEAFF.

This clonotype was counted between two and nine times. The chain recombines TRBV28 with TRBJ1-4; D remains unclear. This CDR3 is 12 amino acids long. The V gene lost 2 bases and the J gene lost 6 bases, with 4 bases spanning the gap. Germline V lookup: CDR1 MDHEN, CDR2 SYDVKM. CDR3 amino acids: CASSLRHEKLFF. CDR3 bases: TGTGCCAGCAGTTTACGTCATGAAAAACTGTTTTTT.

J is TRBJ2-5 and V is TRBV20-1; perhaps TRBD2 as D (5 bases). CDR3 length: 12 residues. CDR1 and CDR2 (germline): DFQATT, SNEGSKA (reference sequence). The V gene lost 4 bases and the J gene lost 5 bases, with 11 bases spanning the gap. CDR3 sequence reads: CSAIDYGETQYF. Written as DNA, the CDR3 is TGCAGTGCTATAGACTACGGGGAGACCCAGTACTTC.

The gene calls are TRBV5-6 and TRBJ2-5; TRBD2 matches 10 bases. This CDR3 has 17 residues. The trim removed 1 base at V and 0 bases at J, leaving 6 bases unmatched. Germline V gene data show CDR1 as SGHDT and CDR2 as YYEEEE. The CDR3 here is CASSLRLAGDHQETQYF. CDR3 coding DNA: TGTGCCAGCAGCTTGAGGCTAGCGGGAGACCACCAAGAGACCCAGTACTTC.

J is TRBJ2-3 and V is TRBV7-3; D unresolved. V shed 4 bases and J shed 5 bases, with 10 bases lying between them. The CDR3 covers 13 residues. Germline-derived CDR1 and CDR2 are SGHTA and FQGTGA. This chain's CDR3 is CASSSDLEDTQYF. CDR3 bases: TGTGCCAGCAGCTCGGACCTCGAAGATACGCAGTATTTT.

This clonotype was detected a few times. J is TRBJ2-7 and V is TRBV4-1, with a weak D call TRBD2 (5 bases). The CDR3 length is 16 residues. Germline CDR1 is MGHRA and CDR2 is YSYEKL. V lost 5 bases to trimming and J lost 2 bases, with 19 bases between them. The CDR3 nucleotides are TGCGCCAGCAGCTGGGGAGTAGGGCCCTTAACCTACGAGCAGTACTTC. It codes for CASSWGVGPLTYEQYF.

The V call is TRBV5-5, the J call TRBJ2-5; D is unresolved. CDR1 is SGHKS, CDR2 YYEKEE, per germline (reference sequence). The CDR3 spans 15 residues. V was pared by 2 bases and J by 11 bases, with 22 bases between. The CDR3 spells CASSFGTSAYNEQYF. In nucleotides, the CDR3 is TGTGCCAGCAGCTTTGGTACCTCGGCCTACAATGAGCAGTACTTC.

The V and J genes are TRBV7-2 and TRBJ2-7; D unresolved. V was clipped by 5 bases and J by 3 bases, with 8 bases between them. This CDR3 comprises 12 residues. CDR1 SGHTA and CDR2 FQGNSA come from the germline V gene. This chain's CDR3 is CASSKWDYEQYF. CDR3 sequence (DNA): TGTGCCAGCAGCAAATGGGACTACGAGCAGTACTTC.

The V call is TRBV6-2 or TRBV6-3, the J call TRBJ1-4; 9 bases are shared with TRBD1. V dropped 6 bases and J dropped 8; count of bases not matched to a gene: 10. This CDR3 comprises 15 residues. Germline values: CDR1 MNHEY, CDR2 SVGEGT. The CDR3 is CASRTGTGMSEKLFF. CDR3 coding DNA: TGTGCCAGCAGGACCGGGACAGGGATGAGCGAAAAACTGTTTTTT.

J is TRBJ2-4 and V is TRBV4-3; weak D call: TRBD2 (6 bases). CDR3 length equals 16 residues. V lost 0 bases and J lost 6, with 15 bases in between. The germline gives CDR1 LGHNA, CDR2 YSLEER. As DNA, the CDR3 is TGCGCCAGCAGCCAAGAAGGCGGGGAACGCGCAAACATTCAGTACTTC. Encoded protein: CASSQEGGERANIQYF.

This clonotype was counted only a few times. CDR3 DNA sequence: TGTGCCAGCAGCCGGACAGGGTTCAATCAGCCCCAGCATTTT. Encoded protein: CASSRTGFNQPQHF. V usage is TRBV7-2 and J usage is TRBJ1-5, with 8 bases that match TRBD1. There are 14 residues in the CDR3. Germline loops: CDR1 SGHTA, CDR2 FQGNSA. With 5 bases clipped from V and 3 bases from J, the junction kept 3 bases outside the gene matches.

The V call is TRBV5-1, the J call TRBJ1-2; maybe TRBD1 (6 bases). Trimming pared 0 bases from V and 1 base from J, leaving 13 bases between. CDR3 size: 16 residues. The V gene's germline CDR1 is SGHRS and CDR2 YFSETQ. CDR3 nucleotides: TGCGCCAGCAGCTTGGGATCGGACAGCGTTAACTATGGCTACACCTTC. Translation: CASSLGSDSVNYGYTF.

Regarding this clonotype: A single base separates this from a much larger clone, so it may be a read error. The chain's CDR3 is CASSPQDRGLTCGTQYF. CDR3 bases: TGTGCCAGCAGCCCTCAAGACAGGGGGCTTACGTGTGGTACGCAGTATTTT. The gene calls are TRBV7-2 and TRBJ2-3; 10 nucleotides match TRBD1. J was trimmed by 8 bases and V by 5 bases; bases with no gene match: 16. Germline values: CDR1 SGHTA, CDR2 FQGNSA. The CDR3 is 17 amino acids.

J is TRBJ1-6 and V is TRBV12-3 or TRBV12-4; 8 bases line up with TRBD1. Losses at the gene ends were 5 bases for V and 5 bases for J; bases not matched to a gene: 5. This CDR3 is 15 amino acids long. CDR3 nucleotides: TGTGCCAGCAGTCTCGGACAGGGAGATAATTCACCCCTCCACTTT. Protein: CASSLGQGDNSPLHF.

This clonotype was seen more than once but under ten times. V gene TRBV15 combines with J gene TRBJ2-3; 9 nucleotides match TRBD1. V shed 0 bases and J 5 bases; nucleotides not matched to a gene: 6. CDR3 length: 16 residues. Per the germline V gene, CDR1 is LNHNV and CDR2 is YYDKDF (reference sequence). The CDR3 region has the DNA TGTGCCACCAGCAGAGATGAGGGACAGGGAATAGATACGCAGTATTTT. This gives the protein CATSRDEGQGIDTQYF.

The V call is TRBV30, the J call TRBJ2-1; D is ambiguous. The germline gives CDR1 GTSNPN, CDR2 SVGIG (reference sequence). With 1 base removed from V and 2 bases from J, the gap between germline ends came to 0 bases. The CDR3 consists of 11 residues. The DNA of the CDR3 is TGTGCCTGGAGTGCCTACAATGAGCAGTTCTTC. Translation: CAWSAYNEQFF.

The V call is TRBV4-1, the J call TRBJ2-1; 7 nucleotides match TRBD2. Germline V CDR1 and CDR2: MGHRA, YSYEKL. Unmatched junction bases numbered 9, after V lost 0 bases and J lost 10 bases. This CDR3 is 15 amino acids long. CDR3 sequence (DNA): TGCGCCAGCAGCCAAGAGCCAGGGAGGGTCAGCGAGCAGTTCTTC. This gives the protein CASSQEPGRVSEQFF.

The V call is TRBV9, the J call TRBJ1-6; D perhaps matches TRBD1 (5 bases). The CDR3 sequence is 14 residues long. Germline CDR1 reads SGDLS; CDR2 reads YYNGEE. Trimming took 4 bases from V and 5 from J, leaving 10 bases between them. CDR3 sequence: CASSPLTDNSPLHF. CDR3 DNA: TGTGCCAGCAGCCCGCTGACAGATAATTCACCCCTCCACTTT.